Listed here are 12 T cell receptor beta chains from one sample, sequenced in a study of CXCR3-negative and CXCR3-positive naive CD8 T cells. 5' RACE that incorporated UMI labels was used to prepare the TRB cDNA libraries. Following a re-call of the 5' RACE reads, TCRdb has one entry per CDR3 protein and lacks DNA. This sample contains some 41,000 distinct CDR3 sequences. Sequencing was done on a sample of naive CXCR3- CD8+ T cells from blood. Subset meaning: CD45RO-CCR7+CD27+CD95- naive CD8+ T cells lacking CXCR3 (TNR3-). The receptors derive from a human donor in good health. Some clones in this sample may be carry-over from other donors' samples.

The V gene is TRBV3-1, the J gene TRBJ1-2; there is no DNA to check the TCRdb D call of TRBD1. Germline CDR1 LGHDT, CDR2 YNNKEL (reference sequence). The CDR3 has 15 residues. This chain's CDR3 is CASSQGRFGVYGYTF.

This rearrangement joins TRBV6-2 or TRBV6-3 to TRBJ2-1; TCRdb outputs TRBD2, but without DNA this stays unchecked. This CDR3 is built from 16 residues. Germline V gives CDR1 MNHEY, CDR2 SVGEGT. The CDR3 here is CASSYKISGGDNEQFF.

This chain connects TRBV14 to TRBJ2-7; TCRdb lists TRBD1, though no DNA is available to test this call. The CDR3 extends over 15 amino acids. Germline V gives CDR1 SGHDN, CDR2 FVKESK. This chain's CDR3 is CASSQERGTVHEQYF.

V gene TRBV5-6 combines with J gene TRBJ2-1; absent DNA, TCRdb's TRBD2 call cannot be checked. Per the germline V gene, CDR1 is SGHDT and CDR2 is YYEEEE. The CDR3 runs 17 residues. CDR3 residues: CASNGWTSETKHNEQFF.

The chain employs TRBV20-1 and TRBJ2-7; TCRdb calls TRBD1, which cannot be checked without DNA. This CDR3 contains 14 residues. Per the germline V gene, CDR1 is DFQATT and CDR2 is SNEGSKA (reference sequence). Here the CDR3 reads CSAIPRDRGHEQYF.

The rearrangement joins TRBV20-1 to TRBJ2-2; absent DNA, TCRdb's TRBD1 call cannot be checked. Per the germline V gene, CDR1 is DFQATT and CDR2 is SNEGSKA (reference sequence). The CDR3 is 16 residues long. The CDR3: CSARVLLAGDTGELFF.

The chain is built from TRBV5-1 and TRBJ1-1; with no DNA, the TCRdb D assignment of TRBD1 cannot be verified. This CDR3 comprises 20 residues. Germline values: CDR1 SGHRS, CDR2 YFSETQ. The CDR3: CASSLARPPGTGHGNTEAFF.

The chain couples TRBV21-1 to TRBJ1-4; TCRdb selects TRBD1, and the lack of DNA leaves this call unchecked. TRBV21-1 is classified as a pseudogene. The length of the CDR3 is 18 residues. CDR3 amino acids: CASSKGPQSPPVNEKLFF.

This chain uses TRBV20-1 with TRBJ2-7; TCRdb names TRBD1, which stays unverified in the absence of DNA. This CDR3 is built from 13 residues. CDR1 and CDR2 from the germline V gene are DFQATT and SNEGSKA (reference sequence). This CDR3 is CSAREGGPYEQYF.

The gene calls are TRBV20-1 and TRBJ2-1; checking the TCRdb D call of TRBD2 is not possible without DNA. Looked up from germline, CDR1 is DFQATT and CDR2 is SNEGSKA (reference sequence). The length of the CDR3 is 14 residues. The CDR3 here is CSARDLRGGYEQFF.

The V call is TRBV9, the J call TRBJ2-7. CDR1 and CDR2 from the germline V gene are SGDLS and YYNGEE. This CDR3 region has 15 residues. The CDR3 sequence is CASSATGSTSYEQYF.

The chain carries TRBV7-6 and TRBJ2-1; absent DNA, TCRdb's TRBD1 call cannot be checked. Germline V lookup: CDR1 SGHVS, CDR2 FNYEAQ. The CDR3 has 15 amino acids. CDR3 sequence reads: CASSLRQGVYNEQFF.